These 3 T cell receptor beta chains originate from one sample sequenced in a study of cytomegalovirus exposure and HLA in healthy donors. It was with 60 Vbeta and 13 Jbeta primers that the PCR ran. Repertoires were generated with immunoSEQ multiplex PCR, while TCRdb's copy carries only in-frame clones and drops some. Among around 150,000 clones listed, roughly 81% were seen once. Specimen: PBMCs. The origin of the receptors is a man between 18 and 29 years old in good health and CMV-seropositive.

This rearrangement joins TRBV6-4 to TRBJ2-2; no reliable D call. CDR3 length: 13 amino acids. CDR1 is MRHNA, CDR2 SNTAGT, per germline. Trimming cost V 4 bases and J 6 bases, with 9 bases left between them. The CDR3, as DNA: TGTGCCAGCAGTGTAGGCGCGGCCGGGGAGCTGTTTTTT. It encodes CASSVGAAGELFF.

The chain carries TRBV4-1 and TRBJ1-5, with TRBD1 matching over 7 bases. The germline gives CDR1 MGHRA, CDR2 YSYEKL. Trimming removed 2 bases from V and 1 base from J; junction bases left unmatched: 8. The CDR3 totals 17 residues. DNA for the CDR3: TGCGCCAGCAGCCAAACCCGACAGGGTCGGAGCAATCAGCCCCAGCATTTT. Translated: CASSQTRQGRSNQPQHF.

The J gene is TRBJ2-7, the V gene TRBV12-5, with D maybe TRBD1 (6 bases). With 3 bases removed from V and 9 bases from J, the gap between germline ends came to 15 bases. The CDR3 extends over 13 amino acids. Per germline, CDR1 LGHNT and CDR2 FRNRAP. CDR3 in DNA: TGTGCTAGTGGTTTCCTCCCAGGGGATGGGCAGTACTTC. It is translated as CASGFLPGDGQYF.